This T cell receptor beta chain was obtained from a study of memory CD4+ T cells and cytomegalovirus serostatus. In the authors' workflow: Out-of-frame sequences were removed, leaving roughly 2.1 million distinct TCRbeta sequences. The table came from immunoSEQ multiplex PCR; TCRdb's copy has only in-frame clones and leaves some out. V and J calls plus clone size are reproduced from that table; the DNA served to infer D and trimming. Among under 40,000 clones listed, 70% to 80% were seen once. The study, taken as a whole, reports: Median bootstrapped AUC for CMV status was about 0.96 originally, approximately 0.91 US-trained.

Germline lookup yields CDR1 SEHNR and CDR2 FQNEAQ (reference sequence). The V end was cut by 2 bases, the J end by 6 bases, with 11 bases between. The CDR3 runs to 13 residues. For this clone: Its antigen remains unidentified.

Single viable CD3+CD4+CD8-CD45RO+ cells were sorted as the memory CD4+ T cells. Serum IgG to CMV pp150, pp28, p38 and p52 defined serostatus. After thawing, CD4+ T cells were positively selected. Sequences were obtained from memory CD4+ T cells from blood. V gene TRBV7-9 combines with J gene TRBJ2-7, with TRBD1 as a possible D gene (5 bases). This clonotype was sampled from an adult in good health and CMV-seropositive. Here the CDR3 DNA reads TGTGCCAGCAGCTTACAGGGAATGGGCGAGCAGTACTTC. Translated: CASSLQGMGEQYF.